This T cell receptor (beta chain) was sequenced for a study of blood T cell repertoires in COVID-19. Study-wide background: Spain, Italy and the United States supplied samples that represented acute and convalescent COVID-19. PBMCs, B-cell-depleted T cells, or T cells were the source of the cDNA or gDNA that made up the material.

Trimming pared 0 bases from V and 4 bases from J, leaving 10 bases between. The germline CDR1 and CDR2 sequences are SGHTA and FQGNSA. The CDR3 is 14 residues long. Methods used by the authors: Using reference gene primer amplification, nucleated cell counts were estimated. Some clones are missing from TCRdb's copy, which holds only in-frame ones; the method was immunoSEQ multiplex PCR. The DNA was the basis for D and trimming; V, J and clone size are from that table. Found here are approximately 180,000 clones, around nine tenths of them singletons; the top ten hold 0.5% to 0.65%. The sequencing input was peripheral blood. The rearrangement joins TRBV7-2 to TRBJ2-7; D is perhaps TRBD1 (5 bases). This receptor was taken from a man aged 45-65 years with acute or convalescent COVID-19. CDR3 in amino acids: CASSLAIGVYEQYF. CDR3 bases: TGTGCCAGCAGCTTAGCGATAGGGGTGTACGAGCAGTACTTC.